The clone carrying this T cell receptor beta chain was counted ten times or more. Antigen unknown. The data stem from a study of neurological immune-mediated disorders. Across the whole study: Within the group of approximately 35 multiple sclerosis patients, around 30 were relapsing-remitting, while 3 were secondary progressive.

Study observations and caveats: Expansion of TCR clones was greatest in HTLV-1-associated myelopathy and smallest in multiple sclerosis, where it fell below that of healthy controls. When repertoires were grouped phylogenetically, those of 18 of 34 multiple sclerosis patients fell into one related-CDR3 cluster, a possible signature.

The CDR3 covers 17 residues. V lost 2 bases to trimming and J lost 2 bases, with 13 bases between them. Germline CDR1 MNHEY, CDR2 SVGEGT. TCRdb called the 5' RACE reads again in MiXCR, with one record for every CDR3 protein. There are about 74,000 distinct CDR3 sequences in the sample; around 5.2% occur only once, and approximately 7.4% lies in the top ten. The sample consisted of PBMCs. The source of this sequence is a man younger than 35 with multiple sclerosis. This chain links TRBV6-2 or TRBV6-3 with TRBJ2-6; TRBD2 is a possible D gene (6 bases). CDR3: CASSYPFGGAGANVLTF. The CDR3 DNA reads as TGTGCCAGCAGTTACCCGTTCGGGGGTGCTGGGGCCAACGTCCTGACTTTC.